The entry below gives a single T cell receptor beta chain sequence along with its context. Which antigen it targets is not known. Per-base quality was not reported, and no clone a single base away is much larger than it. These data are taken from a study of OX40 agonist ivuxolimab in advanced cancers. In the study overall: Ivuxolimab, which targeted the costimulatory receptor OX40 (CD134), was an agonistic, fully human IgG2 monoclonal antibody. Of the approximately 54 patients in dose escalation, about 20 had hepatocellular carcinoma, some 15 had melanoma, 9 had renal cell carcinoma and 9 had head and neck cancer. Prior anti-PD-1, anti-PD-L1 or anti-CTLA-4 therapy was permitted, and checkpoint inhibitors had been received by roughly two fifths of dose-escalation patients. Intravenous ivuxolimab was administered to patients every 2 weeks at six dose levels: 0.01, 0.1, 0.3, 1.5, 3 and 10 mg/kg. Peripheral TCRbeta sequencing aimed to test whether ivuxolimab altered TCR sequence diversity and caused clonal T-cell expansion. Partial responses occurred in three dose-escalation patients: two with cutaneous melanoma and one with hepatocellular carcinoma. In the dose-escalation cohort, 82.7% of patients were male, and the mean age was about 55 years, with a range of about 20 to 90. The paper covers the monotherapy dose-escalation part of the phase I ivuxolimab trial, which included N of about 50 patients. General findings and caveats noted by the study authors: After ivuxolimab, CD8+ T cells had more expanded clones than CD4+ T cells on average. Which antigens the clonally expanded peripheral T cells were specific for was not determined. Clonal expansion of both CD4+ and CD8+ blood T cells was observed from baseline to week 6 at doses 0.1 to 3.0 mg/kg. In partial responders in the 0.1-3.0 mg/kg groups, normalized peripheral clonal expansion was found to be among the lowest, especially among CD8+ T cells. Low levels of normalized T-cell clonal expansion were also seen in some patients who did not respond.

To sequence the TCRbeta CDR3 region, genomic DNA was isolated from the sorted cells. The immunoSEQ Assay was used to sequence the TCRbeta CDR3 regions. Drawn from immuneACCESS, this table holds only the in-frame rearrangements with V and J called that TCRdb kept. Clones are partly lost; checked studies trace under half to an unresolved V gene and leave the rest unexplained. A total of 85,000 to 130,000 clones appear in this sample, about nine tenths of them only once. Over 0.3% of the sample lies in the top ten. CDR1 and CDR2 are read off the germline V gene as SGHVS and FQNEAQ. The CDR3 runs 18 residues from the cysteine to the phenylalanine. The retained sequence is limited to the CDR3, 54 bases, with the frame set at the first base. The V end loses 3 bases and the J end loses 0 bases, and a stretch of 15 bases separates them. The trial excluded patients who had a history of autoimmune disease or were on systemic immunosuppression. In every dose cohort, peripheral blood was drawn for TCR sequencing at baseline, cycle 4 day 1, and cycle 7 day 1. Samples were obtained from an open-label, multicenter, first-in-human phase I dose-escalation trial of ivuxolimab. Adults with locally advanced or metastatic melanoma, renal cell, hepatocellular, or head and neck squamous cell carcinoma were enrolled in the trial. Before TCR sequencing, CD4+ T cells and CD8+ T cells from peripheral blood were sorted into separate populations.

Sequencing used CD4+ or CD8+ T cells sorted from blood, obtained in a trial of the OX40 agonist ivuxolimab. The TCR sequence derives from an adult with an advanced solid tumor such as melanoma, head and neck, liver or kidney cancer. Here the chain combines TRBV7-8 and TRBJ2-6; no D gene is confidently identified. The nucleotides read TGTGCCAGCAGCTTTTCCCAAACCCTAAGCTCTGGGGCCAACGTCCTGACTTTC. The resulting protein is CASSFSQTLSSGANVLTF.